This T cell receptor (beta chain) was obtained from a study of cytomegalovirus exposure and HLA in healthy donors. Findings and caveats of the study: Listed as cytomegalovirus-associated were 170 or so TCR beta chains. The later analysis indicated that the majority of CMV-associated TCR beta chains appeared HLA-restricted.

The PCR contained 60 Vbeta and 13 Jbeta primers. Per the study methods: Roughly 73 million unique TCR beta chains, roughly 11 million of them shared, were counted by a later analysis. The data were produced by immunoSEQ multiplex PCR, yet TCRdb's version contains in-frame clones alone and is incomplete. For V, J and clone size, that table is used; D and trimming come from the DNA. The table includes about 190,000 clones, over 65% detected once. Concerning this clone itself: The antigen is unknown.

The source of this sequence is a woman in her fifties or sixties in good health and CMV-seropositive. The source material was PBMCs.

DNA of the CDR3: TGCGCCAGCAGCTTCGTAGGTCAGGGCACAGATACGCAGTATTTT. Residues: CASSFVGQGTDTQYF. The chain has TRBV5-1 and TRBJ2-3; D not resolved. Trimming pared 2 bases from V and 1 base from J, leaving 11 bases between. The V gene's germline CDR1 is SGHRS and CDR2 YFSETQ. CDR3 size: 15 residues.